The text below deals with one T cell receptor beta chain. Its target is not known. Germline assignment: CDR1 SGHAT and CDR2 FQNNGV. This CDR3 has 14 amino acids. The V end was cut by 0 bases, the J end by 1 base, with 6 bases between. Repertoires were generated with immunoSEQ multiplex PCR, while TCRdb's copy carries only in-frame clones and drops some. The sample includes about 85,000 clones, under 90% of them seen just once. These data come from a study of a mutant IDH1 vaccine in newly diagnosed glioma. Whole-study context: Vaccinations were initiated 4-6 weeks following radiotherapy alone, or were given together with temozolomide cycles.

Time point indicated: week 47, end of study. Every vaccination contained 300 ug of the mutant IDH1 20-mer peptide and was paired with topical imiquimod. Donors harbored newly found WHO grade 3 or 4 IDH1-mutant, ATRX-lost astrocytomas. Findings and caveats of the study: It was approximately 92% of patients that developed vaccine-induced immune responses.

The sequencing used PBMCs, collected from a glioma patient whose treatment included an IDH1 peptide vaccine. This TCR derives from a woman aged 45-65 years with glioma. The chain combines TRBV11-2 with TRBJ1-1; D unresolved. The DNA of the CDR3 is TGTGCCAGCAGCTTAGAAGCAGGGAACACTGAAGCTTTCTTT. The encoded protein is CASSLEAGNTEAFF.